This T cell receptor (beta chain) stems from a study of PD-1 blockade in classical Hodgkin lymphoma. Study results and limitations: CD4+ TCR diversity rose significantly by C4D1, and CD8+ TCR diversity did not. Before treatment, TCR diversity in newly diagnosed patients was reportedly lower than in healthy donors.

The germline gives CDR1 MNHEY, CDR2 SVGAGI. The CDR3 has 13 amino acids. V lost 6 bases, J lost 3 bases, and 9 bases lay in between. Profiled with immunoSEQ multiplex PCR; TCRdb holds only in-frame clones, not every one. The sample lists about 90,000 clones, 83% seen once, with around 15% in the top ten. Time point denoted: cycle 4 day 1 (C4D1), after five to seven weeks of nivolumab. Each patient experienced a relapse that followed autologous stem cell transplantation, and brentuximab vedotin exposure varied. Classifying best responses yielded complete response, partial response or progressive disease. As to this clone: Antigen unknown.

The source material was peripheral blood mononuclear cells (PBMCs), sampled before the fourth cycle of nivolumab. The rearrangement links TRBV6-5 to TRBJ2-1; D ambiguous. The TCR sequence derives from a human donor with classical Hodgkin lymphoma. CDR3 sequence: CASRGDGYNEQFF. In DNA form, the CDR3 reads TGTGCCAGCAGGGGTGACGGCTACAATGAGCAGTTCTTC.